Presented here are 26 T cell receptor beta chains from one specimen sequenced in a study. TCRdb re-called the RT-PCR reads with MiXCR, one entry per CDR3 protein. The repertoire holds hundreds of thousands of distinct CDR3 sequences, with 13% to 15% as singletons. Sample: memory CD4+ T cells from blood. The receptors stem from a female donor in good health, serving as a healthy control.

The V call is TRBV25-1, the J call TRBJ1-4; D unclear. The CDR3 runs to 14 residues. The ends were cut back, 3 bases at V and 6 bases at J, with 11 bases in the middle. CDR1 MGHDK and CDR2 SYGVNS come from the germline V gene. The CDR3 loop is CASSDLGIYEKLFF. The CDR3 DNA reads TGTGCCAGCAGTGACTTGGGGATATATGAAAAACTGTTTTTT.

This sequence joins TRBV5-6 and TRBJ2-7; TRBD2 agrees at 7 bases. The CDR3 has 15 residues. The ends lost 4 bases at V and 1 base at J; junction bases unmatched: 8. The V gene's germline CDR1 is SGHDT and CDR2 YYEEEE. The CDR3 region has the DNA TGTGCCAGCAGCATGGCGGGACTACTTTCCTACGAGCAGTACTTC. Translated, it gives CASSMAGLLSYEQYF.

Here the CDR3 DNA reads TGCGCCAGCAGCTTCCGGACAGGGGCTGAAGCTTTCTTT. It specifies CASSFRTGAEAFF. The chain is built from TRBV5-1 and TRBJ1-1; 9 bases are a match to TRBD1. Trimming at V came to 2 bases and at J to 6 bases, leaving 2 bases not matched to a gene. Germline lookup yields CDR1 SGHRS and CDR2 YFSETQ. This CDR3 spans 13 amino acids.

The chain couples TRBV7-9 to TRBJ1-4; D call uncertain. V lost 5 bases, J lost 2 bases, and 24 bases lay in between. The CDR3 loop spans 19 amino acids. Germline values: CDR1 SEHNR, CDR2 FQNEAQ (reference sequence). The CDR3: CASSGYGYSRMTTNEKLFF. The CDR3 bases are TGTGCCAGCAGCGGTTACGGGTACAGTCGAATGACGACTAATGAAAAACTGTTTTTT.

The rearrangement uses TRBV5-1 and TRBJ2-2; the D gene is possibly TRBD1 (6 bases). Germline CDR1 is SGHRS and CDR2 is YFSETQ. V lost 4 bases, J lost 0 bases, and 19 bases lay in between. The CDR3 length is 18 residues. As DNA, the CDR3 is TGCGCCAGCAGCCCCTCAGTGTTGGGGGCCGCGAACACCGGGGAGCTGTTTTTT. It yields the protein CASSPSVLGAANTGELFF.

This clonotype was detected only a few times. The chain is built from TRBV25-1 and TRBJ2-1; D is possibly TRBD1 (6 bases). From germline, CDR1 is MGHDK and CDR2 SYGVNS. CDR3 length: 13 residues. The V end lost 5 bases, the J end lost 4 bases, and 9 bases lay between the germline ends. In DNA, the CDR3 is TGTGCCAGCAGTAATACAGGGTACAATGAGCAGTTCTTC. Protein: CASSNTGYNEQFF.

In its sample, this clonotype was seen many times. The V gene is TRBV29-1, the J gene TRBJ2-2; 12 bases align to TRBD2. The CDR3 extends over 15 amino acids. The ends lost 4 bases at V and 6 bases at J; junction bases unmatched: 6. Per the germline V gene, CDR1 is SQVTM and CDR2 is ANQGSEA. In nucleotides, the CDR3 is TGCAGCGTTGCCGCGACTAGCGGGAGTGCCGGGGAGCTGTTTTTT. Protein product: CSVAATSGSAGELFF.

This clonotype was seen many times. The DNA of the CDR3 is TGTGCCAGCAGCATTATGACAGGGGGTTACTACGAGCAGTACTTC. Translated, it gives CASSIMTGGYYEQYF. This chain connects TRBV5-6 to TRBJ2-7; 9 bases fit TRBD1. The germline V gene encodes CDR1 SGHDT and CDR2 YYEEEE. V shed 4 bases and J 3 bases; nucleotides not matched to a gene: 8. This CDR3 comprises 15 residues. The entire variable domain, with the rest obtained from reference TRBV5-6 and TRBJ2-7, is as follows: DAGVTQSPTHLIKTRGQQVTLRCSPKSGHDTVSWYQQALGQGPQFIFQYYEEEERQRGNFPDRFSGHQFPNYSSELNVNALLLGDSALYLCASSIMTGGYYEQYFGPGTRLTVT.

A few counts support this clonotype. The CDR3 sequence: CSAPRTGEVSPQHF. The CDR3, as DNA: TGCAGTGCCCCAAGGACGGGAGAGGTTTCGCCCCAGCATTTT. The chain recombines TRBV20-1 with TRBJ1-5; D is unresolved. Germline CDR1 reads DFQATT; CDR2 reads SNEGSKA (reference sequence). The V gene lost 6 bases and the J gene lost 9 bases, with 21 bases spanning the gap. The CDR3 contains 14 residues.

The chain has TRBV11-3 and TRBJ2-1; possible D gene TRBD2, 6 bases. Germline-derived CDR1 and CDR2 are SGHNT and YENEEA. The CDR3 is 13 residues long. Trimming cost V 4 bases and J 10 bases, with 14 bases left between them. The CDR3 nucleotides read TGTGCCAGCAGCTCCGACGGGACTGGGGAGCAGTTCTTC. This encodes CASSSDGTGEQFF.

This clonotype was counted a few times. This chain uses TRBV10-2 with TRBJ1-2; tentatively, D is TRBD1 (6 bases). Germline V gene sequence: CDR1 WSHSY, CDR2 SAAADI. The CDR3 is made up of 12 amino acids. V lost 7 bases to trimming and J lost 6 bases, with 12 bases between them. CDR3 sequence: CASKNTGHGYTF. The CDR3 coding sequence is TGCGCCAGCAAGAATACAGGGCATGGCTACACCTTC.

The rearrangement uses TRBV5-1 and TRBJ1-2; 8 nucleotides align to TRBD1. The CDR3 totals 14 residues. The germline V gene has CDR1 SGHRS and CDR2 YFSETQ. With V trimmed by 3 bases and J by 7 bases, 8 bases remained unmatched. CDR3 coding DNA: TGCGCCAGCAGCTCATGGACAGGGAAAGGTGGCTACACCTTC. It specifies CASSSWTGKGGYTF. Full variable domain (rest looked up from reference TRBV5-1 and TRBJ1-2): KAGVTQTPRYLIKTRGQQVTLSCSPISGHRSVSWYQQTPGQGLQFLFEYFSETQRNKGNFPGRFSGRQFSNSRSEMNVSTLELGDSALYLCASSSWTGKGGYTFGSGTRLTVV.

Concerning this clonotype itself: Given a much more abundant clone one base away, this may be a read error. The chain uses TRBV10-3 and TRBJ2-2; 8 bases map to TRBD2. The V segment lost 3 bases and the J segment 2 bases; nucleotides outside the gene matches: 14. Germline values: CDR1 ENHRY, CDR2 SYGVKD. The CDR3 loop spans 19 amino acids. The CDR3 bases are TGTGCCATCAGTGATGGTCGCTCCGGGAGGGCCTCAAACACCGGGGAGCTGTTTTTT. Its protein is CAISDGRSGRASNTGELFF.

This clonotype was observed a few times. The CDR3 nucleotides read TGTGCCAGCACGCGTGGCCCCCTAAACTATGGCTACACCTTC. This sequence encodes CASTRGPLNYGYTF. The V and J genes are TRBV6-5 and TRBJ1-2; D is ambiguous. This CDR3 region has 14 residues. The germline CDR1 and CDR2 sequences are MNHEY and SVGAGI. Deletions cut 7 bases from V and 2 bases from J, with 14 bases between.

This clonotype has at least ten counts. The chain has TRBV29-1 and TRBJ2-4; D uncertain. CDR1 is SQVTM and CDR2 is ANQGSEA in the germline V gene. CDR3 length: 14 residues. The V end was cut by 0 bases, the J end by 7 bases, with 13 bases between. CDR3 amino acids: CSVEDHSKINIQYF. CDR3 in DNA: TGCAGCGTTGAAGATCACAGCAAGATTAACATTCAGTACTTC.

This clonotype was detected ten times or more. V is TRBV10-3 and J is TRBJ2-1; a weak D match, TRBD1 (5 bases). The CDR3 extends over 13 amino acids. Germline V gene sequence: CDR1 ENHRY, CDR2 SYGVKD. Trimming took off 6 bases at V and 4 bases at J, with 10 bases between the two ends. CDR3 protein: CAIREPGYNEQFF. Written as DNA, the CDR3 is TGTGCCATCAGGGAACCAGGGTACAATGAGCAGTTCTTC.

In this sample, this clonotype turned up a few times. V gene TRBV20-1 combines with J gene TRBJ2-7, with 10 positions matching TRBD1. The CDR3 covers 13 residues. J gave up 2 bases and V 7 bases, and 5 bases lay outside the gene matches. Per the germline V gene, CDR1 is DFQATT and CDR2 is SNEGSKA (reference sequence). This chain's CDR3 is CSVPGQGTYEQYF. CDR3 DNA sequence: TGCAGTGTTCCGGGACAGGGGACCTACGAGCAGTACTTC.

The rearrangement joins TRBV7-9 to TRBJ1-4; D not certain. Trimming pared 4 bases from V and 7 bases from J, leaving 19 bases between. Germline V gene data show CDR1 as SEHNR and CDR2 as FQNEAQ (reference sequence). The CDR3 runs to 16 residues. The CDR3 sequence is CASSSAKGEGVEKLFF. The CDR3 DNA follows: TGTGCCAGCAGCTCGGCGAAGGGAGAGGGTGTTGAAAAACTGTTTTTT.

This clonotype was counted many times. The rearrangement uses TRBV5-5 and TRBJ2-1, with 12 bases that match TRBD1. CDR1 and CDR2 (germline): SGHKS, YYEKEE (reference sequence). CDR3 length equals 16 residues. V gave up 3 bases and J gave up 6 bases; unmatched junction bases: 7. CDR3 DNA: TGTGCCAGCAGCTCAAGTCCGGGACAGGGGGCCAATGAGCAGTTCTTC. Protein product: CASSSSPGQGANEQFF.

The rearrangement joins TRBV12-3 or TRBV12-4 to TRBJ1-1; a weak D match, TRBD1 (5 bases). The CDR3 totals 15 residues. Deletions cut 2 bases from V and 4 bases from J, with 14 bases between. The CDR3 spells CASSLTVIGTTEAFF. The CDR3 DNA is TGTGCCAGCAGTTTAACGGTTATAGGGACCACTGAAGCTTTCTTT.

This clonotype has just a few counts. The V and J genes are TRBV4-3 and TRBJ1-6; D may be TRBD1 (6 bases). Trimming cost V 0 bases and J 8 bases, with 14 bases left between them. The CDR3 contains 16 residues. Germline V gene sequence: CDR1 LGHNA, CDR2 YSLEER. The CDR3 DNA follows: TGCGCCAGCAGCCAAGATGTAGGGGGAAGGGATTCACCCCTCCACTTT. Its protein is CASSQDVGGRDSPLHF.

This clonotype was counted ten times or more. The chain links TRBV20-1 to TRBJ2-3; 7 bases are a match to TRBD1. The V gene end was trimmed by 6 bases and the J gene end by 0 bases; junction bases not matched to a gene: 6. Germline CDR1 reads DFQATT; CDR2 reads SNEGSKA (reference sequence). CDR3 length: 14 amino acids. CDR3 sequence: CSAEGQQSTDTQYF. CDR3 DNA sequence: TGCAGTGCCGAGGGACAGCAGAGCACAGATACGCAGTATTTT.

V gene TRBV11-2 combines with J gene TRBJ2-3; D ambiguous. V was clipped by 3 bases and J by 0 bases, with 10 bases between them. There are 15 residues in the CDR3. CDR1 is SGHAT, CDR2 FQNNGV, per germline. The CDR3 region is CASSFYGTSTDTQYF. DNA of the CDR3: TGTGCCAGCAGCTTTTATGGAACTAGCACAGATACGCAGTATTTT.

The gene calls are TRBV6-1 and TRBJ2-5; D possibly corresponds to TRBD1 (6 bases). V was cut by 4 bases and J by 4 bases, with 13 bases left in between. Germline loops: CDR1 MNHNS, CDR2 SASEGT. The CDR3 has 14 amino acids. CDR3 amino acids: CASSGTGTGETQYF. The CDR3 bases are TGTGCCAGCAGTGGAACAGGGACGGGAGAGACCCAGTACTTC.

In its sample, this clonotype was seen a few times. The CDR3 DNA sequence: TGTGCCAGCAGTTTAGGGAGACCGGGACAGGGGGCGGGGATGAAGACCCAGTACTTC. This sequence encodes CASSLGRPGQGAGMKTQYF. The chain is built from TRBV27 and TRBJ2-5, with TRBD1 matching over 12 bases. The CDR3 is 19 residues long. Germline V gene data show CDR1 as MNHEY and CDR2 as SMNVEV (reference sequence). The V segment lost 2 bases and the J segment 6 bases; nucleotides outside the gene matches: 16.

The chain recombines TRBV3-1 with TRBJ1-1; weak D call: TRBD1 (6 bases). From germline, CDR1 is LGHDT and CDR2 YNNKEL (reference sequence). Trimming cost V 3 bases and J 7 bases, with 15 bases left between them. CDR3 size: 14 residues. The CDR3 region is CASSHVGGGDEAFF. The CDR3 coding sequence is TGTGCCAGCAGCCACGTGGGGGGCGGGGATGAAGCTTTCTTT.